The rows below give T cell receptor beta chains drawn from one sample of a study of shared clonotypes between healthy human individuals. The repertoire was sequenced with immunoSEQ multiplex PCR; TCRdb's copy has only in-frame clones and lacks some. In the table there are under 1,100,000 clones, under 80% of which are singletons. Material: memory CD4+ T cells sorted from blood. The receptors stem from a man between 18 and 29 years old in good health. Both conserved end residues are part of each CDR3. Fields, in order: J gene, clone size, D gene, V gene, CDR3 length, CDR3 protein, CDR3 DNA. A D gene is named only where the DNA matches it firmly. A row's size may be missing; if present it is once, few, many or a size class.

J gene: TRBJ2-5; clone size: .; D gene: .; V gene: TRBV10-1; CDR3 length: 14; CDR3 protein: CASSESWSVQTQYF; CDR3 DNA: TGCGCCAGCAGTGAGTCGTGGTCTGTTCAGACCCAGTACTTC
J gene: TRBJ2-2; clone size: .; D gene: TRBD2; V gene: TRBV4-1; CDR3 length: 16; CDR3 protein: CASSLQMTSRAGELFF; CDR3 DNA: TGCGCCAGCAGCCTCCAAATGACTAGCCGGGCCGGGGAGCTGTTTTTT
J gene: TRBJ1-2; clone size: .; D gene: TRBD1; V gene: TRBV30; CDR3 length: 19; CDR3 protein: CAWSATRTRDREWGYGYTF; CDR3 DNA: TGTGCCTGGAGCGCCACGAGAACCCGGGACAGGGAGTGGGGCTATGGCTACACCTTC
J gene: TRBJ1-6; clone size: .; D gene: .; V gene: TRBV28; CDR3 length: 14; CDR3 protein: CASNSGPFGSPLHF; CDR3 DNA: TGTGCCAGCAATTCCGGGCCTTTTGGGTCACCCCTCCACTTT
J gene: TRBJ1-6; clone size: .; D gene: .; V gene: TRBV6-1; CDR3 length: 12; CDR3 protein: CASSPGYSPLHF; CDR3 DNA: TGTGCCAGCAGCCCGGGATATTCACCCCTCCACTTT
J gene: TRBJ1-3; clone size: many; D gene: TRBD1; V gene: TRBV7-2; CDR3 length: 17; CDR3 protein: CASSPGQGAVGGNTIYF; CDR3 DNA: TGTGCCAGCAGCCCCGGACAGGGGGCCGTAGGTGGAAACACCATATATTTT
J gene: TRBJ1-1; clone size: .; D gene: .; V gene: TRBV11-2; CDR3 length: 15; CDR3 protein: CASSLEEMRNTEAFF; CDR3 DNA: TGTGCCAGCAGCTTAGAGGAGATGCGGAACACTGAAGCTTTCTTT
J gene: TRBJ2-5; clone size: .; D gene: .; V gene: TRBV5-8; CDR3 length: 15; CDR3 protein: CASSNRDPRGETQYF; CDR3 DNA: TGTGCCAGCAGTAACCGGGACCCACGGGGGGAGACCCAGTACTTC
J gene: TRBJ2-7; clone size: many; D gene: .; V gene: TRBV6-6; CDR3 length: 12; CDR3 protein: CASRRGTYEQYF; CDR3 DNA: TGTGCCAGCAGACGGGGGACCTACGAGCAGTACTTC
J gene: TRBJ1-2; clone size: once; D gene: .; V gene: TRBV6-5; CDR3 length: 14; CDR3 protein: CASRKGAANYGYTF; CDR3 DNA: TGTGCCAGCAGGAAAGGGGCGGCTAACTATGGCTACACCTTC
J gene: TRBJ2-1; clone size: .; D gene: .; V gene: TRBV7-8; CDR3 length: 14; CDR3 protein: CASSFYRVDNEQFF; CDR3 DNA: TGTGCCAGCAGCTTTTACAGGGTCGACAATGAGCAGTTCTTC
J gene: TRBJ2-3; clone size: once; D gene: .; V gene: TRBV30; CDR3 length: 13; CDR3 protein: CAWSQFEGDTQYF; CDR3 DNA: TGTGCCTGGAGTCAATTCGAAGGGGATACGCAGTATTTT
J gene: TRBJ1-3; clone size: .; D gene: .; V gene: TRBV4-1; CDR3 length: 17; CDR3 protein: CASSQEGKESSGNTIYF; CDR3 DNA: TGCGCCAGCAGCCAAGAGGGAAAAGAGAGCTCTGGAAACACCATATATTTT
J gene: TRBJ2-1; clone size: .; D gene: .; V gene: TRBV21-1; CDR3 length: 13; CDR3 protein: CASSKGLAGEQFF; CDR3 DNA: TGTGCCAGCAGCAAAGGGCTAGCCGGTGAGCAGTTCTTC
J gene: TRBJ1-6; clone size: few; D gene: TRBD1; V gene: TRBV9; CDR3 length: 20; CDR3 protein: CASSAEVPGQGSVYNSPLHF; CDR3 DNA: TGTGCCAGCAGCGCCGAGGTCCCGGGACAGGGATCGGTTTATAATTCACCCCTCCACTTT
J gene: TRBJ2-7; clone size: .; D gene: TRBD1; V gene: TRBV7-9; CDR3 length: 15; CDR3 protein: CASSLGSGQGGEQYF; CDR3 DNA: TGTGCCAGCAGCTTAGGCTCGGGACAGGGGGGAGAGCAGTACTTC
J gene: TRBJ2-2; clone size: .; D gene: .; V gene: TRBV28; CDR3 length: 20; CDR3 protein: CASSSFFGRGTTANTGELFF; CDR3 DNA: TGTGCCAGCAGTTCCTTTTTCGGCAGGGGAACAACTGCGAACACCGGGGAGCTGTTTTTT
J gene: TRBJ1-2; clone size: .; D gene: .; V gene: TRBV6-5; CDR3 length: 13; CDR3 protein: CASSPPRSGGYTF; CDR3 DNA: TGTGCCAGCAGTCCCCCCCGGTCCGGGGGCTACACCTTC
J gene: TRBJ1-1; clone size: .; D gene: .; V gene: TRBV30; CDR3 length: 12; CDR3 protein: CAWGLTNTEAFF; CDR3 DNA: TGTGCCTGGGGACTTACGAACACTGAAGCTTTCTTT
J gene: TRBJ2-5; clone size: once; D gene: .; V gene: TRBV15; CDR3 length: 15; CDR3 protein: CATSRDSPVGETQYF; CDR3 DNA: TGTGCCACCAGCAGAGATTCCCCCGTCGGAGAGACCCAGTACTTC
J gene: TRBJ2-1; clone size: .; D gene: .; V gene: TRBV10-2; CDR3 length: 14; CDR3 protein: CASSEWGEYNEQFF; CDR3 DNA: TGCGCCAGCAGTGAGTGGGGGGAATACAATGAGCAGTTCTTC
J gene: TRBJ2-5; clone size: .; D gene: TRBD2; V gene: TRBV29-1; CDR3 length: 17; CDR3 protein: CSVLGLAGVLGTETQYF; CDR3 DNA: TGCAGCGTTCTAGGACTAGCGGGAGTACTGGGTACGGAGACCCAGTACTTC
J gene: TRBJ2-7; clone size: .; D gene: TRBD2; V gene: TRBV9; CDR3 length: 15; CDR3 protein: CASSVGPSGNYEQYF; CDR3 DNA: TGTGCCAGCAGCGTAGGGCCTAGCGGAAACTACGAGCAGTACTTC
J gene: TRBJ2-2; clone size: .; D gene: .; V gene: TRBV6-6; CDR3 length: 13; CDR3 protein: CASSSPNTGELFF; CDR3 DNA: TGTGCCAGCAGTTCTCCTAACACCGGGGAGCTGTTTTTT
J gene: TRBJ1-1; clone size: few; D gene: TRBD1; V gene: TRBV5-6; CDR3 length: 14; CDR3 protein: CASSIDRGNTEAFF; CDR3 DNA: TGTGCCAGCAGCATAGACAGGGGGAACACTGAAGCTTTCTTT
J gene: TRBJ2-1; clone size: .; D gene: TRBD1; V gene: TRBV4-3; CDR3 length: 13; CDR3 protein: CASSQVLGTAQFF; CDR3 DNA: TGCGCCAGCAGCCAAGTTTTAGGGACAGCCCAGTTCTTC
J gene: TRBJ2-7; clone size: once; D gene: .; V gene: TRBV10-3; CDR3 length: 12; CDR3 protein: CAISADGYEQYF; CDR3 DNA: TGTGCCATCAGTGCGGACGGCTACGAGCAGTACTTC
J gene: TRBJ2-1; clone size: .; D gene: TRBD1; V gene: TRBV7-2; CDR3 length: 14; CDR3 protein: CASRRPGQGLEQFF; CDR3 DNA: TGTGCCAGCAGACGACCGGGACAGGGCCTTGAGCAGTTCTTC
J gene: TRBJ1-6; clone size: .; D gene: TRBD1; V gene: TRBV6-6; CDR3 length: 16; CDR3 protein: CASSHHQGQNNSPLHF; CDR3 DNA: TGTGCCAGCAGCCATCACCAGGGACAGAATAATTCACCCCTCCACTTT
J gene: TRBJ2-2; clone size: .; D gene: TRBD2; V gene: TRBV13; CDR3 length: 14; CDR3 protein: CASSPRAGVGELFF; CDR3 DNA: TGTGCCAGCAGCCCCCGAGCGGGAGTCGGGGAGCTGTTTTTT
J gene: TRBJ1-4; clone size: .; D gene: .; V gene: TRBV18; CDR3 length: 14; CDR3 protein: CASSPGTGNEKLFF; CDR3 DNA: TGTGCCAGCTCACCCGGGACGGGGAATGAAAAACTGTTTTTT
J gene: TRBJ2-3; clone size: .; D gene: .; V gene: TRBV5-1; CDR3 length: 19; CDR3 protein: CASSFYPGEGGYTADTQYF; CDR3 DNA: TGCGCCAGCAGCTTTTATCCAGGGGAAGGCGGGTACACTGCAGATACGCAGTATTTT
J gene: TRBJ1-3; clone size: .; D gene: .; V gene: TRBV18; CDR3 length: 14; CDR3 protein: CASSPFGSGNTIYF; CDR3 DNA: TGTGCCAGCTCACCCTTCGGCTCTGGAAACACCATATATTTT
J gene: TRBJ2-5; clone size: .; D gene: .; V gene: TRBV9; CDR3 length: 16; CDR3 protein: CASSASIRDKQETQYF; CDR3 DNA: TGTGCCAGCAGCGCTTCCATCCGGGACAAACAAGAGACCCAGTACTTC
J gene: TRBJ2-7; clone size: .; D gene: TRBD1; V gene: TRBV18; CDR3 length: 14; CDR3 protein: CASSPNRGPYEQYF; CDR3 DNA: TGTGCCAGCTCACCGAACAGGGGGCCCTACGAGCAGTACTTC
J gene: TRBJ2-7; clone size: .; D gene: .; V gene: TRBV9; CDR3 length: 12; CDR3 protein: CASSTDSYEQYF; CDR3 DNA: TGTGCCAGCAGCACAGACAGCTACGAGCAGTACTTC
J gene: TRBJ2-7; clone size: .; D gene: .; V gene: TRBV10-1; CDR3 length: 14; CDR3 protein: CASSESGRSYEQYF; CDR3 DNA: TGCGCCAGCAGTGAGTCGGGCCGGTCCTACGAGCAGTACTTC
J gene: TRBJ2-7; clone size: .; D gene: .; V gene: TRBV7-5; CDR3 length: 13; CDR3 protein: CASSFRDSHEQYF; CDR3 DNA: TGTGCCAGCAGCTTTAGGGACAGCCACGAGCAGTACTTC
J gene: TRBJ2-3; clone size: .; D gene: .; V gene: TRBV5-1; CDR3 length: 15; CDR3 protein: CASSLQGQFTDTQYF; CDR3 DNA: TGCGCCAGCAGCTTACAGGGCCAGTTCACAGATACGCAGTATTTT
J gene: TRBJ2-2; clone size: .; D gene: TRBD1; V gene: TRBV19; CDR3 length: 19; CDR3 protein: CASSISPGDRGQNTGELFF; CDR3 DNA: TGTGCCAGTAGTATCTCTCCTGGGGACAGGGGTCAGAACACCGGGGAGCTGTTTTTT
J gene: TRBJ2-1; clone size: .; D gene: .; V gene: TRBV6-1; CDR3 length: 16; CDR3 protein: CASSEEGGGYYNEQFF; CDR3 DNA: TGTGCCAGCAGTGAAGAAGGGGGGGGGTACTACAATGAGCAGTTCTTC
J gene: TRBJ1-2; clone size: few; D gene: .; V gene: TRBV9; CDR3 length: 13; CDR3 protein: CASSVGPGYGYTF; CDR3 DNA: TGTGCCAGCAGCGTAGGGCCCGGGTATGGCTACACCTTC
J gene: TRBJ1-2; clone size: .; D gene: .; V gene: TRBV7-2; CDR3 length: 13; CDR3 protein: CASSSYRDGGYTF; CDR3 DNA: TGTGCCAGCAGCTCCTACAGGGATGGTGGCTACACCTTC
J gene: TRBJ1-4; clone size: .; D gene: .; V gene: TRBV5-4; CDR3 length: 17; CDR3 protein: CASSLDYPGGVNEKLFF; CDR3 DNA: TGTGCCAGCAGCTTGGACTACCCGGGGGGCGTTAATGAAAAACTGTTTTTT
J gene: TRBJ1-2; clone size: .; D gene: TRBD1; V gene: TRBV27; CDR3 length: 16; CDR3 protein: CASSLTGASVRYGYTF; CDR3 DNA: TGTGCCAGCAGTTTAACAGGGGCTTCGGTTAGGTATGGCTACACCTTC
J gene: TRBJ2-6; clone size: .; D gene: .; V gene: TRBV5-1; CDR3 length: 15; CDR3 protein: CASSLGPTGANVLTF; CDR3 DNA: TGCGCCAGCAGCTTGGGCCCGACTGGGGCCAACGTCCTGACTTTC
J gene: TRBJ2-2; clone size: .; D gene: .; V gene: TRBV6-1; CDR3 length: 15; CDR3 protein: CASSDPLRGGGELFF; CDR3 DNA: TGTGCCAGCAGTGACCCACTTCGAGGGGGCGGGGAGCTGTTTTTT
J gene: TRBJ2-1; clone size: .; D gene: .; V gene: TRBV30; CDR3 length: 15; CDR3 protein: CAWSVLGATYNEQFF; CDR3 DNA: TGTGCCTGGAGTGTGCTAGGTGCCACCTACAATGAGCAGTTCTTC
J gene: TRBJ1-5; clone size: .; D gene: .; V gene: TRBV28; CDR3 length: 13; CDR3 protein: CASISGSNQPQHF; CDR3 DNA: TGTGCCAGCATCTCAGGTAGCAATCAGCCCCAGCATTTT
J gene: TRBJ1-1; clone size: once; D gene: .; V gene: TRBV10-3; CDR3 length: 12; CDR3 protein: CAISDGPTEAFF; CDR3 DNA: TGTGCCATCAGTGATGGACCCACTGAAGCTTTCTTT
J gene: TRBJ2-5; clone size: few; D gene: .; V gene: TRBV6-6; CDR3 length: 15; CDR3 protein: CASSPPSPGEETQYF; CDR3 DNA: TGTGCCAGCAGTCCCCCAAGTCCCGGGGAAGAGACCCAGTACTTC
J gene: TRBJ2-1; clone size: few; D gene: .; V gene: TRBV5-1; CDR3 length: 11; CDR3 protein: CASSLDSEQFF; CDR3 DNA: TGCGCCAGCAGCTTAGACAGTGAGCAGTTCTTC
J gene: TRBJ2-1; clone size: .; D gene: TRBD2; V gene: TRBV29-1; CDR3 length: 15; CDR3 protein: CVGTSGRFAYNEQFF; CDR3 DNA: TGCGTGGGGACTAGCGGGAGATTTGCCTACAATGAGCAGTTCTTC
J gene: TRBJ1-2; clone size: .; D gene: TRBD1; V gene: TRBV6-1; CDR3 length: 12; CDR3 protein: CASTTTGGGYTF; CDR3 DNA: TGTGCCAGCACCACGACAGGGGGTGGCTACACCTTC